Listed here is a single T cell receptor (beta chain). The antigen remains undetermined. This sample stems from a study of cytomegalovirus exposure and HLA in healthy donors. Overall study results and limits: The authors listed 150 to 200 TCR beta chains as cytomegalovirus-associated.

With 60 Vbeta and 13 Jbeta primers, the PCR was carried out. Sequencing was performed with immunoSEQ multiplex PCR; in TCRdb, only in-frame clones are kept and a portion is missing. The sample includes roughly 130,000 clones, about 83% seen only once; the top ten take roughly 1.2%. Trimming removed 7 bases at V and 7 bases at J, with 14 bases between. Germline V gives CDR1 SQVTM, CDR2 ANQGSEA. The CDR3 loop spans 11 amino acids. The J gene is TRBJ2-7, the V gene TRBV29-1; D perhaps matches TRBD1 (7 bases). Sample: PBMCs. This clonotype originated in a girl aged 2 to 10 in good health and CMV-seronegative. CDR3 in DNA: TGCAGCGCCGGGGGACAGACTGAGCAGTACTTC. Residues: CSAGGQTEQYF.